These 8 T cell receptor beta chains came from one sample sequenced in a study of blood T cell repertoires in COVID-19. Libraries were prepared by immunoSEQ multiplex PCR; TCRdb keeps only in-frame clonotypes and omits some of them. The sample includes about 43,000 clones, approximately 86% seen only once; the top ten take 8% to 10%. Sequenced sample: peripheral blood. Receptors originate from a woman of 80 years or more with active COVID-19.

The chain links TRBV9 to TRBJ2-5, with 9 nucleotides matching TRBD1. Germline lookup yields CDR1 SGDLS and CDR2 YYNGEE. This CDR3 spans 17 amino acids. The junction had 7 bases not matched to a gene; V was cut back by 0 bases and J by 1 base. The CDR3, as DNA: TGTGCCAGCAGCGTAGGCGGGACAGGGATTGCCCAAGAGACCCAGTACTTC. Its protein is CASSVGGTGIAQETQYF.

V usage is TRBV7-2 and J usage is TRBJ1-5, with 7 bases lining up with TRBD1. The CDR3 runs to 15 residues. The germline V gene has CDR1 SGHTA and CDR2 FQGNSA. Trimming took 2 bases from V and 4 from J; bases not matched to a gene: 5. For the CDR3, the DNA is TGTGCCAGCAGCTTAACAGGGGTGACAAATCAGCCCCAGCATTTT. It yields the protein CASSLTGVTNQPQHF.

This rearrangement joins TRBV5-1 to TRBJ1-1, with TRBD1 as a possible D gene (5 bases). The CDR3 is 16 amino acids. The germline gives CDR1 SGHRS, CDR2 YFSETQ. The V end lost 4 bases, the J end lost 5 bases, and 21 bases lay between the germline ends. The CDR3 DNA reads as TGCGCCAGCAGCGCGGACGGAGGGACCCGACTGACTGAAGCTTTCTTT. Protein: CASSADGGTRLTEAFF.

The V and J genes are TRBV13 and TRBJ2-1, with 11 positions matching TRBD2. V was clipped by 3 bases and J by 10 bases; unmatched bases: 14. The germline V gene has CDR1 PRHDT and CDR2 FYEKMQ (reference sequence). The CDR3 is made up of 17 amino acids. As DNA, the CDR3 is TGTGCCAGCAGCTTTAAGACTAGCGGGGCCTCCATCGGAGAGCAGTTCTTC. This codes for CASSFKTSGASIGEQFF. Full variable domain (remainder filled in from reference TRBV13 and TRBJ2-1): AAGVIQSPRHLIKEKRETATLKCYPIPRHDTVYWYQQGPGQDPQFLISFYEKMQSDKGSIPDRFSAQQFSDYHSELNMSSLELGDSALYFCASSFKTSGASIGEQFFGPGTRLTVL.

The chain joins TRBV11-2 to TRBJ2-2; the D gene is possibly TRBD1 (6 bases). Trimming removed 3 bases at V and 1 base at J, with 15 bases between. Per the germline V gene, CDR1 is SGHAT and CDR2 is FQNNGV. This CDR3 region has 17 residues. In DNA form, the CDR3 reads TGTGCCAGCAGCTTGGGGGCCGCCGGGTGGAACACCGGGGAGCTGTTTTTT. Translation: CASSLGAAGWNTGELFF.

V usage is TRBV19 and J usage is TRBJ1-1; TRBD1 matches at 7 bases. CDR1 is LNHDA, CDR2 SQIVND, per germline (reference sequence). After removal of 5 bases from V and 3 bases from J, the junction contained 6 bases not matched to a gene. This CDR3 is 14 amino acids long. The DNA of the CDR3 is TGTGCCAGTAGTGACAGGGTTAGGGACACTGAAGCTTTCTTT. Translation: CASSDRVRDTEAFF.

This chain connects TRBV9 to TRBJ2-3, with 12 bases lining up with TRBD2. The CDR3 is 16 residues long. CDR1 and CDR2 from the germline V gene are SGDLS and YYNGEE. With 4 bases clipped from V and 2 bases from J, the junction kept 5 bases outside the gene matches. The CDR3: CASSFTSGGYTDTQYF. CDR3 nucleotides: TGTGCCAGCAGCTTCACTAGCGGGGGGTACACAGATACGCAGTATTTT.

This sequence joins TRBV18 and TRBJ2-5; D may be TRBD2 (7 bases). Trimming removed 4 bases from V and 5 bases from J, with 17 bases in between. Per the germline V gene, CDR1 is KGHSH and CDR2 is LQKENI. The CDR3 totals 15 residues. In nucleotides, the CDR3 is TGTGCCAGCTCACTTGCGCGGGGGCCGGAGGAGACCCAGTACTTC. Translation gives CASSLARGPEETQYF. Drawing the rest from reference TRBV18 and TRBJ2-5, the complete variable domain is NAGVMQNPRHLVRRRGQEARLRCSPMKGHSHVYWYRQLPEEGLKFMVYLQKENIIDESGMPKERFSAEFPKEGPSILRIQQVVRGDSAAYFCASSLARGPEETQYFGPGTRLLVL.